What follows are 21 T cell receptor beta chains derived from one specimen sequenced in a study of blood T cell repertoires in COVID-19. The repertoire was sequenced with immunoSEQ multiplex PCR; TCRdb's copy has only in-frame clones and lacks some. The sample lists 250,000 to 350,000 clones, roughly 88% seen once, with around 4.5% in the top ten. Sequencing used PBMCs or T cells enriched from blood (not recorded which). The receptor set was obtained from a woman in her 30s who had recovered from COVID-19.

This rearrangement joins TRBV5-1 to TRBJ2-3; 12 nucleotides match TRBD2. V was pared by 3 bases and J by 2 bases, with 13 bases of the junction left unmatched. CDR1 is SGHRS, CDR2 YFSETQ, per germline. The CDR3 is 19 amino acids. The CDR3 spells CASSSKRRLAGAPTDTQYF. Here the CDR3 DNA reads TGCGCCAGCAGCTCCAAACGGAGACTAGCGGGGGCTCCCACAGATACGCAGTATTTT.

The CDR3 loop is CASSGSGGAGNEQFF. CDR3 nucleotide sequence: TGTGCCAGCAGCGGCAGCGGGGGGGCGGGCAATGAGCAGTTCTTC. This sequence joins TRBV11-3 and TRBJ2-1; 10 bases are a match to TRBD2. Per the germline V gene, CDR1 is SGHNT and CDR2 is YENEEA. Losses at the gene ends were 5 bases for V and 6 bases for J; bases not matched to a gene: 7. The CDR3 runs 15 residues.

The V and J genes are TRBV9 and TRBJ1-2; 7 bases align to TRBD1. J was trimmed by 2 bases and V by 3 bases; bases with no gene match: 7. From germline, CDR1 is SGDLS and CDR2 YYNGEE. The CDR3 sequence is 15 residues long. CDR3 amino acids: CASSAHPGQNYGYTF. CDR3 in DNA: TGTGCCAGCAGCGCCCACCCGGGACAGAACTATGGCTACACCTTC.

V gene TRBV9 combines with J gene TRBJ1-2; the match to TRBD1 covers 11 bases. CDR3 length equals 19 residues. With 3 bases clipped from V and 0 bases from J, the junction kept 13 bases outside the gene matches. Germline CDR1 SGDLS, CDR2 YYNGEE. Written as DNA, the CDR3 is TGTGCCAGCAGCGGACCCCCCGGGACAGGGGGAGACGCTAACTATGGCTACACCTTC. It encodes CASSGPPGTGGDANYGYTF.

V and J are TRBV5-1 and TRBJ1-1, with TRBD1 matching over 8 bases. The CDR3 runs to 16 residues. The V gene's germline CDR1 is SGHRS and CDR2 YFSETQ. V lost 4 bases and J lost 4; bases outside the gene matches: 12. In DNA form, the CDR3 reads TGCGCCAGCAGCCAAGGGACAGGCAAGGGGCGCACTGAAGCTTTCTTT. It specifies CASSQGTGKGRTEAFF.

The V gene is TRBV12-5, the J gene TRBJ2-1; maybe TRBD1 (6 bases). Trimming left V 6 bases short and J 3 bases short, with 18 bases between. Germline-derived CDR1 and CDR2 are LGHNT and FRNRAP. The CDR3 runs 16 residues. The CDR3 loop reads CASGTGSRQDYNEQFF. CDR3 nucleotides: TGTGCTAGTGGCACAGGGTCCCGACAGGACTACAATGAGCAGTTCTTC.

This chain joins TRBV6-1 and TRBJ1-6, with D perhaps TRBD1 (5 bases). The CDR3 is made up of 17 amino acids. Germline V CDR1 and CDR2: MNHNS, SASEGT. Trimming removed 4 bases at V and 7 bases at J, with 20 bases between. The CDR3 reads CASSAGDSRSGNSPLHF. The CDR3 region has the DNA TGTGCCAGCAGTGCGGGGGACTCCCGGTCAGGGAATTCACCCCTCCACTTT.

The rearrangement uses TRBV4-1 and TRBJ1-2, with D possibly TRBD1 on 5 matching bases. Germline assignment: CDR1 MGHRA and CDR2 YSYEKL. Trimming removed 1 base from V and 4 bases from J, with 10 bases in between. CDR3 length: 14 residues. In DNA, the CDR3 is TGCGCCAGCAGCCAAGCTACAGGAATCTATGGCTACACCTTC. Protein product: CASSQATGIYGYTF.

The CDR3 loop reads CASSLRERLFF. CDR3 nucleotide sequence: TGTGCCAGCAGCCTACGAGAAAGACTGTTTTTT. This rearrangement joins TRBV28 to TRBJ2-2, with D unresolved. The V gene's germline CDR1 is MDHEN and CDR2 SYDVKM. The CDR3 is 11 residues long. The ends were cut back, 6 bases at V and 14 bases at J, with 13 bases in the middle. The complete variable domain, with remaining parts taken from reference TRBV28 and TRBJ2-2, reads DVKVTQSSRYLVKRTGEKVFLECVQDMDHENMFWYRQDPGLGLRLIYFSYDVKMKEKGDIPEGYSVSREKKERFSLILESASTNQTSMYLCASSLRERLFFGEGSRLTVL.

This chain uses TRBV7-9 with TRBJ1-2; D not resolved. V lost 4 bases and J lost 0, with 12 bases in between. CDR1 and CDR2 (germline): SEHNR, FQNEAQ (reference sequence). There are 15 residues in the CDR3. CDR3 loop: CASSSPGAANYGYTF. In DNA, the CDR3 is TGTGCCAGCAGCTCCCCGGGTGCAGCTAACTATGGCTACACCTTC.

This clone was observed a handful of times. V usage is TRBV28 and J usage is TRBJ1-4; D unresolved. Trimming left V 2 bases short and J 0 bases short, with 7 bases between. The germline V gene encodes CDR1 MDHEN and CDR2 SYDVKM. This CDR3 has 15 residues. Written as DNA, the CDR3 is TGTGCCAGCAGTTTAATAGCCACAACTAATGAAAAACTGTTTTTT. Translation: CASSLIATTNEKLFF.

The rearrangement links TRBV7-6 to TRBJ2-3; 12 nucleotides match TRBD2. The CDR3 consists of 15 residues. Trimming at V came to 3 bases and at J to 4 bases, leaving 2 bases not matched to a gene. Per germline, CDR1 SGHVS and CDR2 FNYEAQ. The CDR3 here is CASSLGLAGADTQYF. CDR3 DNA sequence: TGTGCCAGCAGCTTGGGACTAGCGGGTGCAGATACGCAGTATTTT.

The chain uses TRBV2 and TRBJ1-5; D may be TRBD1 (5 bases). V was cut by 3 bases and J by 1 base, with 10 bases left in between. The CDR3 totals 15 residues. Germline V gene sequence: CDR1 SNHLY, CDR2 FYNNEI. The CDR3 region has the DNA TGTGCCAGCAGTGACAGGGCAGCAAGCAATCAGCCCCAGCATTTT. Residues: CASSDRAASNQPQHF.

V and J are TRBV3-1 (or the pseudogene TRBV3-2) and TRBJ2-1; 10 nucleotides agree with TRBD2. The ends lost 5 bases at V and 4 bases at J; junction bases unmatched: 5. The CDR3 contains 15 residues. CDR1 is LGHDT and CDR2 is YNNKEL in the germline V gene (reference sequence). In nucleotides, the CDR3 is TGTGCCAGCAGCGCCGGACTAGCGGTTTACAATGAGCAGTTCTTC. Its translation is CASSAGLAVYNEQFF.

This rearrangement joins TRBV6-1 to TRBJ2-1; TRBD2 might be the D (5 bases). The CDR3 sequence is 14 residues long. Trimming removed 3 bases at V and 9 bases at J, with 15 bases between. Germline V lookup: CDR1 MNHNS, CDR2 SASEGT. The CDR3, as DNA: TGTGCCAGCAGTGAGGAGAGTGGACGGGGTGAGCAGTTCTTC. It yields the protein CASSEESGRGEQFF.

This clone has just one count. This sequence joins TRBV6-5 and TRBJ1-5; 8 bases are shared with TRBD1. This CDR3 is built from 14 residues. The V and J ends lost 6 bases and 7 bases, in that order; junction bases with no gene match: 8. Germline V gives CDR1 MNHEY, CDR2 SVGAGI. The CDR3 DNA reads TGTGCCAGCAGGATTGGACAGGGAGGCCAGCCCCAGCATTTT. Protein product: CASRIGQGGQPQHF.

The chain uses TRBV28 and TRBJ2-3, with D perhaps TRBD2 (5 bases). The length of the CDR3 is 14 residues. The V end lost 1 base, the J end lost 2 bases, and 7 bases lay between the germline ends. The germline V gene has CDR1 MDHEN and CDR2 SYDVKM. CDR3 amino acids: CASSLFGDTDTQYF. CDR3 sequence (DNA): TGTGCCAGCAGTTTATTCGGGGACACAGATACGCAGTATTTT.

CDR3 sequence (DNA): TGTGCCAGCAGACGGGACAGGGCCGCCCACTACTCCTACGAGCAGTACTTC. This codes for CASRRDRAAHYSYEQYF. V gene TRBV11-3 combines with J gene TRBJ2-7; 9 bases match TRBD1. Germline CDR1 and CDR2: SGHNT and YENEEA. This CDR3 spans 17 amino acids. With 6 bases clipped from V and 0 bases from J, the junction kept 12 bases outside the gene matches.

The V and J genes are TRBV19 and TRBJ2-3; D possibly corresponds to TRBD2 (6 bases). The V gene's germline CDR1 is LNHDA and CDR2 SQIVND (reference sequence). V gave up 3 bases and J gave up 2 bases, with 15 bases separating them. CDR3 length: 16 residues. CDR3 nucleotide sequence: TGTGCCAGTAGTATCCGGGCGGGAATAGCCACAGATACGCAGTATTTT. Translation: CASSIRAGIATDTQYF. The entire variable domain, with the rest obtained from reference TRBV19 and TRBJ2-3, is as follows: DGGITQSPKYLFRKEGQNVTLSCEQNLNHDAMYWYRQDPGQGLRLIYYSQIVNDFQKGDIAEGYSVSREKKESFPLTVTSAQKNPTAFYLCASSIRAGIATDTQYFGPGTRLTVL.

The chain recombines TRBV5-1 with TRBJ1-6, with a possible D match to TRBD1 (6 bases). Germline V lookup: CDR1 SGHRS, CDR2 YFSETQ. V shed 0 bases and J shed 0 bases, with 7 bases lying between them. The CDR3 spans 16 residues. The CDR3: CASSLAGVSYNSPLHF. The CDR3 DNA reads TGCGCCAGCAGCTTGGCAGGGGTCTCCTATAATTCACCCCTCCACTTT.

The V call is TRBV11-2, the J call TRBJ1-1; 7 bases map to TRBD1. Germline V CDR1 and CDR2: SGHAT, FQNNGV. The CDR3 is made up of 17 amino acids. With 4 bases clipped from V and 3 bases from J, the junction kept 14 bases outside the gene matches. The CDR3 region has the DNA TGTGCCAGCAGCTCACAGGGGATAAGGAGAATCGACACTGAAGCTTTCTTT. Its translation is CASSSQGIRRIDTEAFF.